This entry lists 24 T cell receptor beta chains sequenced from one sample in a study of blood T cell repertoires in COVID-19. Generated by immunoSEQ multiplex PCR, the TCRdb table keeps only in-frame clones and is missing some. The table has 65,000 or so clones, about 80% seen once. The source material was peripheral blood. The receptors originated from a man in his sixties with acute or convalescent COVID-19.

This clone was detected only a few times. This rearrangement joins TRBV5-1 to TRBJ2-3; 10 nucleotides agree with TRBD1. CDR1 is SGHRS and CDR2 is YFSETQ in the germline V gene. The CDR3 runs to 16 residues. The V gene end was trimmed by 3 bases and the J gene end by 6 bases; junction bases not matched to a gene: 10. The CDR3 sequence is CASSSLGQGITDTQYF. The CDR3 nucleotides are TGCGCCAGCAGCTCCCTGGGACAGGGGATAACCGATACGCAGTATTTT.

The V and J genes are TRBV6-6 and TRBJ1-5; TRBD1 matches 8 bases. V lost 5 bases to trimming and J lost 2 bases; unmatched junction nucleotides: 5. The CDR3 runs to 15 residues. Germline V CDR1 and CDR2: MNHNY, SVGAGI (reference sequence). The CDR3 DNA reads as TGTGCCAGCAGTCCGCAGGGGGCAGGCAATCAGCCCCAGCATTTT. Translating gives CASSPQGAGNQPQHF.

The CDR3 spells CVGGNTDTQYF. CDR3 in DNA: TGCGTAGGGGGAAACACAGATACGCAGTATTTT. The chain employs TRBV29-1 and TRBJ2-3; D is perhaps TRBD1 (6 bases). The germline CDR1 and CDR2 sequences are SQVTM and ANQGSEA. This CDR3 is 11 amino acids long.

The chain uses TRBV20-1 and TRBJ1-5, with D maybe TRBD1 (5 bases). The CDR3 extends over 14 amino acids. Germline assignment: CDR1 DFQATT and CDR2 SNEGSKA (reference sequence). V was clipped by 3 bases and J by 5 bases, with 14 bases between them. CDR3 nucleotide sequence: TGCAGTGCTAGTAGTTGGGGGGAAGATCAGCCCCAGCATTTT. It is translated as CSASSWGEDQPQHF.

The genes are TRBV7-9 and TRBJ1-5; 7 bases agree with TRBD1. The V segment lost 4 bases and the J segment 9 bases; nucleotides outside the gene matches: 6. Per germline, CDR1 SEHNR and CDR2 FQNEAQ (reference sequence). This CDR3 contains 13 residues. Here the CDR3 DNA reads TGTGCCAGCAGCTCGGGACAGTTCGGGCCCCAGCATTTT. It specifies CASSSGQFGPQHF. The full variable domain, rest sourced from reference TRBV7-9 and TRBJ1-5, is DTGVSQNPRHKITKRGQNVTFRCDPISEHNRLYWYRQTLGQGPEFLTYFQNEAQLEKSRLLSDRFSAERPKGSFSTLEIQRTEQGDSAMYLCASSSGQFGPQHFGDGTRLSIL.

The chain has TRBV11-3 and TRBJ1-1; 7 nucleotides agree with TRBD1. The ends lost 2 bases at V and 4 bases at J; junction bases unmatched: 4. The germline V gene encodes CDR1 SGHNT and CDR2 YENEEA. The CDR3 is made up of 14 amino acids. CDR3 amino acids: CASSLQQGTTEAFF. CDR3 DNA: TGTGCCAGCAGCTTACAACAGGGGACCACTGAAGCTTTCTTT.

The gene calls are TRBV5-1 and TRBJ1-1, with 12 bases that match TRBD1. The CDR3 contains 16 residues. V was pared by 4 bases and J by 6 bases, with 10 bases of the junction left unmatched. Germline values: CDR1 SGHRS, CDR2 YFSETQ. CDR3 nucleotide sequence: TGCGCCAGCAGCGCGGGACAGGGGGCGACTCTACCTGAAGCTTTCTTT. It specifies CASSAGQGATLPEAFF.

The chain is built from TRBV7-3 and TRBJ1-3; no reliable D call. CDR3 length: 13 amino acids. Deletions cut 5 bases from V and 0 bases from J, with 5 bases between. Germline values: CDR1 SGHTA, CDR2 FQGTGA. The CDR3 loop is CASSPGSGNTIYF. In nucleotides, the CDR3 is TGTGCCAGCAGCCCCGGCTCTGGAAACACCATATATTTT.

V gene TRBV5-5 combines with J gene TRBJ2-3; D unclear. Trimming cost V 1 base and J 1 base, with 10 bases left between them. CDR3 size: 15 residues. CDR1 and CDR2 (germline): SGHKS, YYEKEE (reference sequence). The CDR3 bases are TGTGCCAGCAGCTTGACATGGCAGGGCACAGATACGCAGTATTTT. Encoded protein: CASSLTWQGTDTQYF.

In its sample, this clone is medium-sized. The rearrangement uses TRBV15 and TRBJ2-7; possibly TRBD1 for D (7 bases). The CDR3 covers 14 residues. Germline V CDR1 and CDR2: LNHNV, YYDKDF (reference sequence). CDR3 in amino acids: CATLSDREAYEQYF. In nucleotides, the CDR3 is TGTGCTACGTTATCCGACAGGGAGGCCTACGAGCAGTACTTC.

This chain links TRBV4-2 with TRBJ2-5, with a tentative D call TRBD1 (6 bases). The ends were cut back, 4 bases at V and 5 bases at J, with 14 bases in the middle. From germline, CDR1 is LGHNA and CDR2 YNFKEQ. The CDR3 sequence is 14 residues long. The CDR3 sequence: CASSPVGGGETQYF. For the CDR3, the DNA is TGTGCCAGCAGCCCCGTAGGGGGTGGGGAGACCCAGTACTTC.

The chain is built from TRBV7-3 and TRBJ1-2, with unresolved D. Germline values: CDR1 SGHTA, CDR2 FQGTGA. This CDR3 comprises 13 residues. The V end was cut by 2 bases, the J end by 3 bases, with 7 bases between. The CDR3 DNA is TGTGCCAGCAGCTTATCGGGAGACTATGGCTACACCTTC. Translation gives CASSLSGDYGYTF.

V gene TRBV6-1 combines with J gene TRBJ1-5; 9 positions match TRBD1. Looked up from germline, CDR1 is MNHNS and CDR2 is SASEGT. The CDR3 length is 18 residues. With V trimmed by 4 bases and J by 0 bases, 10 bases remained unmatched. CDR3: CASSGYRGPVDSNQPQHF. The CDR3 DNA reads TGTGCCAGCAGTGGCTACAGGGGGCCGGTTGATAGCAATCAGCCCCAGCATTTT.

In DNA form, the CDR3 reads TGTGCCAGCAGTGCCTCAGGGAACCAGCCCCAGCATTTT. Translation gives CASSASGNQPQHF. The V gene is TRBV25-1, the J gene TRBJ1-5; tentative D call: TRBD1 (5 bases). CDR1 is MGHDK and CDR2 is SYGVNS in the germline V gene. Trimming pared 4 bases from V and 7 bases from J, leaving 11 bases between. This CDR3 has 13 residues.

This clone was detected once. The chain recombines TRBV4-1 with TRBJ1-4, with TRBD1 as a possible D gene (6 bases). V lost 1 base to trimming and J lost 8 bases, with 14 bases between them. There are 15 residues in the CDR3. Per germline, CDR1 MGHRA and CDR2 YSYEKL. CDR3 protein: CASSQGGTFGEKLFF. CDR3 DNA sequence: TGCGCCAGCAGCCAAGGGGGGACATTCGGGGAAAAACTGTTTTTT.

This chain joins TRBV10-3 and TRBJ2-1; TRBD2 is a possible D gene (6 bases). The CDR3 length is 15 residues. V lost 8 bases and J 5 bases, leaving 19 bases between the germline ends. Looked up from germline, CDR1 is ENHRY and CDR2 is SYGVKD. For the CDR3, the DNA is TGTGCCATCGCACCGGGACTGGAACCCCACAATGAGCAGTTCTTC. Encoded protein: CAIAPGLEPHNEQFF.

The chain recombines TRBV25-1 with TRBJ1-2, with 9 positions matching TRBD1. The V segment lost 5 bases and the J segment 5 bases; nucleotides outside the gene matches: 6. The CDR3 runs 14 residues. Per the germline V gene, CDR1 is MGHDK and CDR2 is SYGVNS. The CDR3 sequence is CASSSQGAWYGYTF. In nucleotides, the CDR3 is TGTGCCAGCAGTTCACAGGGGGCTTGGTATGGCTACACCTTC.

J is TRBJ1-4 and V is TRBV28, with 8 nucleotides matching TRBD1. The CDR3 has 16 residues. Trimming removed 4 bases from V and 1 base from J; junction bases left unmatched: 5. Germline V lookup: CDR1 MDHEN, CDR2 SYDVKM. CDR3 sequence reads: CASSSTGGGTNEKLFF. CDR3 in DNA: TGTGCCAGCAGTTCTACAGGGGGTGGAACTAATGAAAAACTGTTTTTT.

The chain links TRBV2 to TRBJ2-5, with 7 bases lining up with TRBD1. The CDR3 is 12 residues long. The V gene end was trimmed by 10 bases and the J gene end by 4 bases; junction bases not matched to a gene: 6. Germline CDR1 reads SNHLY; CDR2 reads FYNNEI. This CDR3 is CATGTGVETQYF. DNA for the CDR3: TGTGCCACCGGAACAGGGGTAGAGACCCAGTACTTC.

The CDR3 loop reads CARTEGEKLFF. In DNA, the CDR3 is TGTGCCAGGACCGAGGGAGAAAAACTGTTTTTT. V usage is TRBV7-6 and J usage is TRBJ1-4; D not certain. Trimming cost V 9 bases and J 8 bases, with 10 bases left between them. Germline V gene data show CDR1 as SGHVS and CDR2 as FNYEAQ. The length of the CDR3 is 11 residues.

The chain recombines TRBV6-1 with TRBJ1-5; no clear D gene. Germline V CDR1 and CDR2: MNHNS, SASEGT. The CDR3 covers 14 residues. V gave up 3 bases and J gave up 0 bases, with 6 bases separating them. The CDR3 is CASSDGVSNQPQHF. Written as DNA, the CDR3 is TGTGCCAGCAGTGACGGGGTTAGCAATCAGCCCCAGCATTTT.

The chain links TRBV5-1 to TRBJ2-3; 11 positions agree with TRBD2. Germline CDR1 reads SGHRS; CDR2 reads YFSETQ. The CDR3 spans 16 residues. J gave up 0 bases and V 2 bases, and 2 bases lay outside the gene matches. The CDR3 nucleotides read TGCGCCAGCAGCTTAACTAGCGGGGGTAGCACAGATACGCAGTATTTT. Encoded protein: CASSLTSGGSTDTQYF.

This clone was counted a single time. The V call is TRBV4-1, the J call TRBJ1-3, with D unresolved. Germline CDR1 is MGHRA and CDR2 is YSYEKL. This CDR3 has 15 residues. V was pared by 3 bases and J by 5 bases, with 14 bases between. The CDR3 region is CASSQGDSGRNTIYF. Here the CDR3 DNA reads TGCGCCAGCAGCCAGGGAGACTCGGGTCGAAACACCATATATTTT.

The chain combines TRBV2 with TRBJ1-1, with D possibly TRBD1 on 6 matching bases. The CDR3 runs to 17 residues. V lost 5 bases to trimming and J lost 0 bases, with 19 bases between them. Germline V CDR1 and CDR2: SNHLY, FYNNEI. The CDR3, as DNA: TGTGCCAGCAGTCCGACAGGACTTATCCTTATGAACACTGAAGCTTTCTTT. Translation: CASSPTGLILMNTEAFF.